These 32 T cell receptor beta chains originate from one sample sequenced in a study of T-cell memory formation after mild COVID-19. Each CDR3 protein gets one entry after TCRdb re-called the 5' RACE reads with MiXCR. The repertoire holds over 500,000 distinct CDR3 sequences, 17% seen once, with roughly 8% in the top ten. The sequenced material came from PBMCs or a T cell subset sorted from them (not recorded which). The receptors stem from an adult woman who had mild COVID-19 (a few samples of this study predate the infection). Cell type and time point are not known.

This clonotype was seen more than once but under ten times. The chain has TRBV21-1 and TRBJ2-1; TRBD2 reflects the table's D call only, with no check against the DNA. TRBV21-1 is classified as a pseudogene. The CDR3 loop spans 16 amino acids. This chain's CDR3 is CASSKGRQGSYNEQFF. For the CDR3, the DNA is TGTGCCAGCAGCAAGGGGCGGCAGGGGTCCTACAATGAGCAGTTCTTC.

The sample holds many counts of this clonotype. Germline is not matched at one junction end, which may reflect a read error. The CDR3 sequence: CASSQGREETQYF. The CDR3 DNA reads TGTGCCAGCAGCCAGGGCAGGGAAGAGACCCAGTACTTC. This rearrangement joins TRBV4-3 to TRBJ2-5; tentative D call: TRBD1 (5 bases). Germline V CDR1 and CDR2: LGHNA, YSLEER. This CDR3 contains 13 residues.

J is TRBJ2-3 and V is TRBV5-1; D is possibly TRBD1 (6 bases). Germline CDR1 SGHRS, CDR2 YFSETQ. This CDR3 has 17 amino acids. Trimming stripped 1 base from V and 0 bases from J, with 15 bases between. CDR3 residues: CASSLRTAAPSTDTQYF. DNA of the CDR3: TGCGCCAGCAGCTTGAGGACAGCCGCGCCTAGCACAGATACGCAGTATTTT. The variable domain in full, with the rest retrieved from reference TRBV5-1 and TRBJ2-3, is KAGVTQTPRYLIKTRGQQVTLSCSPISGHRSVSWYQQTPGQGLQFLFEYFSETQRNKGNFPGRFSGRQFSNSRSEMNVSTLELGDSALYLCASSLRTAAPSTDTQYFGPGTRLTVL.

This clonotype was recorded a few times. The J gene is TRBJ2-7, the V gene TRBV6-6, with TRBD1 matching 11 bases. With V trimmed by 5 bases and J by 1 base, 4 bases remained unmatched. Looked up from germline, CDR1 is MNHNY and CDR2 is SVGAGI (reference sequence). The CDR3 is 15 amino acids. This CDR3 is CASSPGQGVSYEQYF. CDR3 coding DNA: TGTGCCAGCAGTCCGGGACAGGGGGTTTCCTACGAGCAGTACTTC.

The table lists this clonotype with a few counts. The chain joins TRBV12-3 or TRBV12-4 to TRBJ2-5; 7 bases line up with TRBD1. The CDR3 has 13 residues. J gave up 5 bases and V 6 bases, and 6 bases lay outside the gene matches. CDR3 DNA sequence: TGTGCCAGCAGCGAAACAGGGGTCGAGACCCAGTACTTC. Encoded protein: CASSETGVETQYF.

This chain uses TRBV29-1 with TRBJ1-1; 11 bases align to TRBD1. The CDR3 covers 15 residues. Germline assignment: CDR1 SQVTM and CDR2 ANQGSEA. The trim removed 7 bases at V and 1 base at J, leaving 8 bases unmatched. The CDR3 sequence is CSAKRDRGRNTEAFF. In nucleotides, the CDR3 is TGCAGCGCTAAAAGGGACAGGGGGAGGAACACTGAAGCTTTCTTT.

There are many counts of this clonotype. This chain connects TRBV18 to TRBJ1-6; D gene unclear. This CDR3 has 12 residues. CDR1 and CDR2 (germline): KGHSH, LQKENI. Trimming removed 6 bases from V and 7 bases from J, with 7 bases in between. The CDR3 bases are TGTGCCAGCTCGGTCCGGAATTCACCCCTCCACTTT. Translated, it gives CASSVRNSPLHF.

The gene calls are TRBV27 and TRBJ2-3; D may match TRBD1 or TRBD2 (5 bases each). CDR1 and CDR2 from the germline V gene are MNHEY and SMNVEV (reference sequence). The CDR3 is made up of 15 amino acids. Trimming cost V 6 bases and J 1 base, with 14 bases left between them. The CDR3 protein is CASRLRRGGTDTQYF. CDR3 nucleotides: TGTGCCAGCAGGCTGAGAAGAGGGGGCACAGATACGCAGTATTTT.

In its sample, this clonotype was seen many times. This chain links TRBV7-9 with TRBJ2-7, with TRBD2 matching over 13 bases. The CDR3 is 14 residues long. The germline V gene encodes CDR1 SEHNR and CDR2 FQNEAQ (reference sequence). Trimming cost V 4 bases and J 6 bases; bases outside gene matches: 3. The CDR3 loop reads CASSSGTSGTEQYF. The CDR3 DNA follows: TGTGCCAGCAGCTCCGGGACTAGCGGGACCGAGCAGTACTTC.

This clonotype was seen a handful of times. The CDR3 bases are TGTGCCAGCAGCTCACCCCTCAGGGGCGGCTACACCTTC. Translated, it gives CASSSPLRGGYTF. The J gene is TRBJ1-2, the V gene TRBV7-2; D may be TRBD1 (6 bases). V lost 4 bases and J lost 8, with 14 bases in between. There are 13 residues in the CDR3. The germline V gene encodes CDR1 SGHTA and CDR2 FQGNSA.

The table lists this clonotype with many counts. The chain is built from TRBV19 and TRBJ2-7, with D perhaps matching TRBD1 (5 bases). CDR1 is LNHDA and CDR2 is SQIVND in the germline V gene (reference sequence). The CDR3 is 17 residues long. Trimming removed 5 bases at V and 0 bases at J, with 20 bases between. CDR3 in amino acids: CASSFIATGSSSYEQYF. CDR3 sequence (DNA): TGTGCCAGTAGTTTCATCGCAACAGGATCGAGCTCCTACGAGCAGTACTTC.

This clonotype was counted between two and nine times. This sequence joins TRBV7-2 and TRBJ2-1; D unclear. The CDR3 loop spans 13 amino acids. In germline, CDR1 is SGHTA, CDR2 FQGNSA. The ends were cut back, 5 bases at V and 6 bases at J, with 11 bases in the middle. The CDR3 reads CASSPSVANEQFF. CDR3 DNA sequence: TGTGCCAGCAGCCCCTCCGTCGCCAATGAGCAGTTCTTC.

The table lists this clonotype with many counts. The chain couples TRBV7-2 to TRBJ2-1; no firm D call. Germline V lookup: CDR1 SGHTA, CDR2 FQGNSA. This CDR3 comprises 15 residues. The V gene lost 1 base and the J gene lost 2 bases, with 9 bases spanning the gap. Written as DNA, the CDR3 is TGTGCCAGCAGCTTAGTTAGTCCCCCCTACAATGAGCAGTTCTTC. Protein product: CASSLVSPPYNEQFF.

This clonotype was seen ten or more times. The J gene is TRBJ2-7, the V gene TRBV7-2; 7 bases agree with TRBD1. CDR3 length: 16 amino acids. Germline assignment: CDR1 SGHTA and CDR2 FQGNSA. V gave up 2 bases and J gave up 4 bases; unmatched junction bases: 11. The CDR3 loop is CASSLQTGTRGYEQYF. CDR3 coding DNA: TGTGCCAGCAGCTTACAGACAGGGACGCGTGGGTACGAGCAGTACTTC.

This clonotype was seen repeatedly, ten times or more. The chain uses TRBV15 and TRBJ2-7; 10 bases agree with TRBD1. J gave up 1 base and V 0 bases, and 0 bases lay outside the gene matches. The CDR3 runs 15 residues. Germline assignment: CDR1 LNHNV and CDR2 YYDKDF (reference sequence). CDR3 sequence (DNA): TGTGCCACCAGCAGAGAGGGACAGGGGTCCTACGAGCAGTACTTC. It is translated as CATSREGQGSYEQYF.

This clonotype was recorded a few times. The chain carries TRBV27 and TRBJ2-7, with D possibly matching TRBD1 (5 bases). The CDR3 has 14 residues. CDR1 and CDR2 (germline): MNHEY, SMNVEV (reference sequence). Trimming removed 5 bases from V and 4 bases from J, with 15 bases in between. The CDR3 protein is CASSRQIFSYEQYF. CDR3 in DNA: TGTGCCAGCAGTAGACAGATTTTCTCTTACGAGCAGTACTTC.

This clonotype has a handful of counts. The chain has TRBV5-1 and TRBJ2-5; D is unclear. This CDR3 has 12 amino acids. The germline V and J ends were trimmed by 0 bases and 8 bases, with 8 bases remaining between them. The germline gives CDR1 SGHRS, CDR2 YFSETQ. CDR3 nucleotides: TGCGCCAGCAGCTTGGAAGGTGCAACCCAGTACTTC. It is translated as CASSLEGATQYF.

The CDR3 reads CAISEGMEADEQFF. In DNA form, the CDR3 reads TGTGCCATCAGTGAGGGGATGGAGGCCGATGAGCAGTTCTTC. This chain joins TRBV10-3 and TRBJ2-1; possible D gene TRBD2, 5 bases. Germline V CDR1 and CDR2: ENHRY, SYGVKD. This CDR3 is 14 amino acids long. V was trimmed by 2 bases and J by 8 bases, leaving 13 bases between them.

The J gene is TRBJ2-1, the V gene TRBV10-3; D is ambiguous. Germline CDR1 reads ENHRY; CDR2 reads SYGVKD. With 10 bases removed from V and 0 bases from J, the gap between germline ends came to 7 bases. This CDR3 region has 12 residues. The CDR3 DNA follows: TGTGCCACCGATAGCTCCTACAATGAGCAGTTCTTC. Translation: CATDSSYNEQFF.

This chain uses TRBV7-7 with TRBJ2-7; the D gene is possibly TRBD2 (6 bases). The germline V and J ends were trimmed by 1 base and 6 bases, with 10 bases remaining between them. CDR1 is SSHAT, CDR2 FNYEAQ, per germline (reference sequence). The CDR3 spans 13 residues. The CDR3 DNA follows: TGTGCCAGCAGCTTAGATGACGGGGGCGAGCAGTACTTC. Translating it yields CASSLDDGGEQYF.

This chain uses TRBV5-4 with TRBJ2-7; D gene unclear. The CDR3 is made up of 13 amino acids. CDR1 is SGHNT and CDR2 is YYREEE in the germline V gene (reference sequence). The V end lost 4 bases, the J end lost 6 bases, and 14 bases lay between the germline ends. The CDR3 sequence: CASSPSAAREQYF. CDR3 sequence (DNA): TGTGCCAGCAGCCCCTCCGCAGCGCGCGAGCAGTACTTC.

This clonotype was detected a few times. This sequence joins TRBV3-1 and TRBJ1-2; 8 bases align to TRBD1. The CDR3 has 12 residues. In germline, CDR1 is LGHDT, CDR2 YNNKEL (reference sequence). Trimming took 6 bases from V and 8 from J; bases not matched to a gene: 5. The CDR3 region has the DNA TGTGCCAGCAGTGGGACAGGTGGCGGCTACACCTTC. Its protein product is CASSGTGGGYTF.

This clonotype appeared a few times. This chain links TRBV29-1 with TRBJ2-1; weak D call: TRBD2 (6 bases). Germline V gene data show CDR1 as SQVTM and CDR2 as ANQGSEA. The CDR3 extends over 15 amino acids. The germline V and J ends were trimmed by 1 base and 8 bases, with 18 bases remaining between them. CDR3 loop: CSVEGPLPGVDEQFF. The CDR3 coding sequence is TGCAGCGTTGAAGGCCCTTTACCGGGAGTGGATGAGCAGTTCTTC.

The chain is built from TRBV12-3 or TRBV12-4 and TRBJ2-3; D is perhaps TRBD1 (5 bases). The CDR3 consists of 16 residues. V lost 6 bases and J lost 5, with 21 bases in between. The CDR3, as DNA: TGTGCCAGCAGGGGCGCCCGGGTCAGAGGACAAGATACGCAGTATTTT. Protein: CASRGARVRGQDTQYF.

This clonotype has just a few counts. This sequence joins TRBV11-3 and TRBJ2-5; D may be TRBD2 (5 bases). Germline loops: CDR1 SGHNT, CDR2 YENEEA. V was cut by 6 bases and J by 2 bases, with 10 bases left in between. This CDR3 has 13 residues. CDR3 bases: TGTGCCAGCAGGCTTCGGGGTCAAGAGACCCAGTACTTC. It specifies CASRLRGQETQYF.

A note on this clonotype: Being one base from a much bigger clone, this may be a read error. The J gene is TRBJ2-3, the V gene TRBV12-3 or TRBV12-4; TRBD1 matches at 8 bases. There are 13 residues in the CDR3. The V gene end was trimmed by 9 bases and the J gene end by 4 bases; junction bases not matched to a gene: 6. The CDR3 nucleotides are TGTGCCAGTGGACAGGGTACCTCAGATACGCAGTATTTT. Encoded protein: CASGQGTSDTQYF.

This clonotype was detected many times. The chain recombines TRBV12-3 or TRBV12-4 with TRBJ2-7; D is unresolved. V was pared by 6 bases and J by 3 bases, with 18 bases between. The CDR3 sequence is 15 residues long. CDR3 residues: CASSPSRRSLYEQYF. In DNA form, the CDR3 reads TGTGCCAGCAGCCCCTCGAGAAGGAGCCTCTACGAGCAGTACTTC.

The sample holds many counts of this clonotype. The chain uses TRBV3-1 and TRBJ2-1, with 11 bases fitting TRBD2. The CDR3 sequence is 16 residues long. V shed 3 bases, J shed 7 bases, and the junction held 8 bases outside the gene matches. Germline CDR1 LGHDT, CDR2 YNNKEL (reference sequence). In DNA form, the CDR3 reads TGTGCCAGCAGCCACTCGACTAGCGGGGCTCGGAATGAGCAGTTCTTC. Translated: CASSHSTSGARNEQFF.

The sample holds a few counts of this clonotype. CDR3 protein: CSVAQDRSGNTIYF. The CDR3 region has the DNA TGCAGCGTTGCCCAGGACCGCTCTGGAAACACCATATATTTT. The rearrangement links TRBV29-1 to TRBJ1-3, with D hard to call. The germline V gene encodes CDR1 SQVTM and CDR2 ANQGSEA. The CDR3 extends over 14 amino acids. V lost 4 bases to trimming and J lost 0 bases, with 10 bases between them.

This clonotype was counted between two and nine times. This rearrangement joins TRBV12-3 or TRBV12-4 to TRBJ2-3, with 10 positions matching TRBD2. J gave up 4 bases and V 8 bases, and 9 bases lay outside the gene matches. The CDR3 runs to 15 residues. The CDR3 DNA reads as TGTGCCAGCCGAGGGAGCGGGGGGGCGGCAGATACGCAGTATTTT. Protein product: CASRGSGGAADTQYF.

This clonotype was detected only a few times. The gene calls are TRBV5-1 and TRBJ1-2, with 8 bases identical to TRBD1. This CDR3 contains 15 residues. Trimming at V came to 0 bases and at J to 8 bases, leaving 9 bases not matched to a gene. Germline V gene data show CDR1 as SGHRS and CDR2 as YFSETQ. This CDR3 is CASSLENGQGSGYTF. The CDR3 coding sequence is TGCGCCAGCAGCTTGGAAAACGGACAGGGTAGCGGCTACACCTTC.

In its sample, this clonotype was seen a few times. The chain links TRBV4-1 to TRBJ2-7; D may match TRBD1 or TRBD2 (6 bases each). V was clipped by 4 bases and J by 7 bases, with 17 bases between them. This CDR3 contains 14 residues. Germline V gives CDR1 MGHRA, CDR2 YSYEKL. The CDR3 reads CASSPSTGAREQYF. DNA of the CDR3: TGCGCCAGCAGCCCTAGCACGGGGGCGAGAGAGCAGTACTTC.